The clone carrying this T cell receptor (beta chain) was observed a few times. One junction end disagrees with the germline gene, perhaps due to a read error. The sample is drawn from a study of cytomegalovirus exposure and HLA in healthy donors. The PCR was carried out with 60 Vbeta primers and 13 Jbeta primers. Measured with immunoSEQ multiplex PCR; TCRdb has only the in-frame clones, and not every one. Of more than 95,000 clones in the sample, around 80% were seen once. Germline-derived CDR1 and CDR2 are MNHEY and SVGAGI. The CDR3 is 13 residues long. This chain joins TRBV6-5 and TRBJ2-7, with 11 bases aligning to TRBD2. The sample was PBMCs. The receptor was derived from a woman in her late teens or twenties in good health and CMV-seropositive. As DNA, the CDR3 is TGTGCCAGCAGTCCACTCCCGACTAGCGGGGCTCACTTC. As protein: CASSPLPTSGAHF.